Sequencing of this T cell receptor (beta chain) was carried out in a study of cytomegalovirus exposure and HLA in healthy donors. Study-wide background: A subsequent analysis stated that the approximately 110 validation repertoires were run on the same platform as the approximately 700 first-cohort repertoires. Study observations and caveats: Clusters of TCRs from the first cohort tended to co-occur in the 120 or so validation repertoires (as a later analysis found).

A remark on this clone: What it recognizes is unknown.

The roughly 120-subject validation cohort, separate from the roughly 670-subject first cohort, included the donors. Germline CDR1 reads MDHEN; CDR2 reads SYDVKM. Between the trimmed V and J ends, which lost 6 bases and 5 bases, there was a span of 10 bases. CDR3 length: 13 residues. Sequenced by immunoSEQ multiplex PCR; TCRdb stores in-frame clones only, minus some. The table includes 260,000 or so clones, around nine tenths detected once. This receptor was obtained from a man between 18 and 29 years old in good health and CMV-seronegative. The sequencing input was PBMCs. The rearrangement joins TRBV28 to TRBJ2-2; weak D call: TRBD1 (6 bases). CDR3 sequence (DNA): TGTGCCAGCAGGGGGACACCTACCGGGGAGCTGTTTTTT. It codes for CASRGTPTGELFF.